The clone carrying this TCR beta chain appeared a few times. What it binds is unknown. The data derive from a study of cytomegalovirus exposure and HLA in healthy donors. Study background: The study's early data release held around 85 million unique TCRs from HLA-typed donors. General study results and limits: An Asian-associated ancestry cluster reportedly showed fewer N-insertions than the roughly 670-donor mean in a later analysis. Trimming of TCR beta V- and J-genes showed a link, identified in a later analysis, to a missense DCLRE1C variant.

This CDR3 has 13 residues. The junction had 6 bases not matched to a gene; V was cut back by 7 bases and J by 3 bases. The germline CDR1 and CDR2 sequences are MNHNS and SASEGT. PCR was performed using 60 Vbeta and 13 Jbeta primers. Generated by immunoSEQ multiplex PCR, the TCRdb table keeps only in-frame clones and is missing some. Among more than 95,000 clones, about four fifths were seen once, and the ten largest hold over 12%. Sequenced sample: PBMCs. The chain is built from TRBV6-1 and TRBJ2-7; 7 bases are a match to TRBD1. The receptor's source is a woman aged 70-85 years in good health and CMV-seropositive. The DNA of the CDR3 is TGTGCCAGCACTAAGACAGGGAGCTACGAGCAGTACTTC. It is translated as CASTKTGSYEQYF.